The 17 T cell receptor beta chains presented below share a single source sample, sequenced in a study of CD8 T cells in Susac syndrome (dated by TCRdb to between 2018 and 2021). Library preparation was by the immunoSEQ multiplex PCR assay. RNA was extracted using the RNeasy kit, and about 0.45 to 1 microgram was reverse transcribed with random hexamers. The raw public data were reprocessed by TCRdb itself: fastp quality trimming at Q25, MiXCR clonotype calling, in-frame beta chains only. Each entry merges the rows of one CDR3 protein and shows their most common DNA and genes. The sample yields approximately 120,000 distinct CDR3 sequences; just under 95% were counted once. The biggest ten clones account for 0.12% of the sample. The sequenced sample was CD8+ T cells from PBMCs. Receptors originate from a human donor in good health.

CDR3 protein: CASGGDRNTGELFF. CDR3 coding DNA: TGCGCCAGCGGTGGGGACAGAAACACCGGGGAGCTGTTTTTT. This chain uses TRBV5-1 with TRBJ2-2, with 7 bases matching TRBD1. The CDR3 extends over 14 amino acids. Germline CDR1 and CDR2: SGHRS and YFSETQ. The V segment lost 7 bases and the J segment 2 bases; nucleotides outside the gene matches: 5.

This clonotype appeared once. V usage is TRBV20-1 and J usage is TRBJ1-2; 9 bases fit TRBD1. This CDR3 region has 14 residues. Germline CDR1 and CDR2: DFQATT and SNEGSKA (reference sequence). Trimming at V came to 5 bases and at J to 2 bases, leaving 6 bases not matched to a gene. CDR3 sequence (DNA): TGCAGTGCTCGCCGGGACAGGGACAACTATGGCTACACCTTC. Translated: CSARRDRDNYGYTF.

This clonotype was observed a single time. The V and J genes are TRBV25-1 and TRBJ1-1, with D possibly matching TRBD1 (5 bases). Germline CDR1 is MGHDK and CDR2 is SYGVNS. The CDR3 loop spans 14 amino acids. V was shortened by 6 bases and J by 2 bases, with 13 bases between the two germline ends. The CDR3 DNA reads as TGTGCCAGCAGCTCCCGGACAAGAAACACTGAAGCTTTCTTT. Translating gives CASSSRTRNTEAFF.

The chain joins TRBV20-1 to TRBJ1-2, with 8 bases aligning to TRBD1. CDR1 is DFQATT and CDR2 is SNEGSKA in the germline V gene (reference sequence). V was pared by 3 bases and J by 8 bases, with 8 bases of the junction left unmatched. This CDR3 is built from 13 residues. CDR3 sequence reads: CSASNRGLGGYTF. The CDR3 nucleotides are TGCAGTGCTAGTAACAGGGGGTTGGGAGGCTACACCTTC.

The chain uses TRBV4-2 and TRBJ2-1; TRBD2 aligns across 10 bases. After removal of 0 bases from V and 6 bases from J, the junction contained 8 bases not matched to a gene. The CDR3 contains 17 residues. The germline V gene has CDR1 LGHNA and CDR2 YNFKEQ. The CDR3 loop reads CASSQEQLAGVINEQFF. In DNA form, the CDR3 reads TGTGCCAGCAGCCAAGAGCAGCTAGCGGGGGTAATCAATGAGCAGTTCTTC.

The CDR3 region is CASSLDTSGAGELFF. The CDR3 DNA reads as TGCGCCAGCAGCTTGGATACTAGCGGGGCCGGGGAGCTGTTTTTT. This chain connects TRBV5-1 to TRBJ2-2; 10 bases fit TRBD2. This CDR3 region has 15 residues. The V and J ends lost 0 bases and 6 bases, in that order; junction bases with no gene match: 2. Germline V lookup: CDR1 SGHRS, CDR2 YFSETQ.

The chain is built from TRBV14 and TRBJ2-7, with 9 bases that match TRBD1. The CDR3 runs 15 residues. Germline V gene lookup returns CDR1 SGHDN and CDR2 FVKESK. V shed 3 bases and J 0 bases; nucleotides not matched to a gene: 3. CDR3 region: CASSQLDRGSYEQYF. The CDR3, as DNA: TGTGCCAGCAGCCAGTTGGACAGGGGCTCCTACGAGCAGTACTTC.

The V gene is TRBV7-2, the J gene TRBJ1-3, with no clear D. The CDR3 consists of 15 residues. The germline gives CDR1 SGHTA, CDR2 FQGNSA. V was trimmed by 5 bases and J by 1 base, leaving 12 bases between them. The CDR3 nucleotides read TGTGCCAGCAGCCCCCGGTCGGTTTCTGGAAACACCATATATTTT. Amino acids: CASSPRSVSGNTIYF.

This clonotype was detected once. V gene TRBV20-1 combines with J gene TRBJ1-5; 8 positions agree with TRBD1. Germline assignment: CDR1 DFQATT and CDR2 SNEGSKA (reference sequence). V gave up 0 bases and J gave up 2 bases; unmatched junction bases: 3. This CDR3 spans 15 amino acids. The CDR3 nucleotides are TGCAGTGCTAGAGACGAGACAGGGGGCAATCAGCCCCAGCATTTT. Protein sequence: CSARDETGGNQPQHF.

This clonotype was seen only once. The chain carries TRBV12-3 or TRBV12-4 and TRBJ2-1; 13 bases fit TRBD2. The CDR3 contains 15 residues. The V gene end was trimmed by 2 bases and the J gene end by 7 bases; junction bases not matched to a gene: 2. Here the CDR3 reads CASSLKGLAGNEQFF. The CDR3 DNA reads TGTGCCAGCAGTTTAAAGGGACTAGCGGGAAATGAGCAGTTCTTC.

The chain links TRBV9 to TRBJ2-7; 9 nucleotides agree with TRBD1. V lost 4 bases and J lost 5; bases outside the gene matches: 13. Germline CDR1 reads SGDLS; CDR2 reads YYNGEE. The CDR3 has 16 residues. Here the CDR3 DNA reads TGTGCCAGCAGCCCCCGGGCGACAGGGGGAATGAACGAGCAGTACTTC. Residues: CASSPRATGGMNEQYF.

This chain links TRBV18 with TRBJ1-4; TRBD1 is a possible D gene (5 bases). V was shortened by 2 bases and J by 2 bases, with 6 bases between the two germline ends. The CDR3 has 14 residues. Germline V gene lookup returns CDR1 KGHSH and CDR2 LQKENI. The CDR3 sequence: CASSPGATNEKLFF. The CDR3 nucleotides are TGTGCCAGCTCACCAGGGGCTACTAATGAAAAACTGTTTTTT.

J is TRBJ2-5 and V is TRBV6-5, with TRBD2 matching over 11 bases. Trimming took 2 bases from V and 2 from J; bases not matched to a gene: 10. Per the germline V gene, CDR1 is MNHEY and CDR2 is SVGAGI. This CDR3 is 18 amino acids long. The chain's CDR3 is CASSYRPLAGGMQETQYF. Written as DNA, the CDR3 is TGTGCCAGCAGTTACCGACCCCTAGCGGGAGGCATGCAAGAGACCCAGTACTTC.

A single count supports this clonotype. V and J are TRBV11-2 and TRBJ2-7; 10 bases are a match to TRBD2. Trimming at V came to 1 base and at J to 3 bases, leaving 6 bases not matched to a gene. Germline-derived CDR1 and CDR2 are SGHAT and FQNNGV. The CDR3 has 16 residues. CDR3 DNA sequence: TGTGCCAGCAGCTTAGCCCTCTCTAGCGGGAGCTACGAGCAGTACTTC. Its protein product is CASSLALSSGSYEQYF.

The chain links TRBV6-2 or TRBV6-3 to TRBJ1-1; D might be TRBD1 (6 bases). CDR1 and CDR2 (germline): MNHEY, SVGEGT. V dropped 2 bases and J dropped 1 base, with 8 bases sitting between them. The CDR3 totals 14 residues. As DNA, the CDR3 is TGTGCCAGCAGTTACATACAGGGGAACACTGAAGCTTTCTTT. This encodes CASSYIQGNTEAFF.

CDR3: CASSHRDRVVDEQFF. The CDR3 DNA is TGTGCCAGCAGTCACCGGGACAGGGTCGTCGATGAGCAGTTCTTC. The V call is TRBV7-6, the J call TRBJ2-1; 9 bases match TRBD1. J lost 8 bases, V lost 6 bases, and 11 bases had no gene match. The CDR3 contains 15 residues. Germline V gene sequence: CDR1 SGHVS, CDR2 FNYEAQ.

J is TRBJ1-3 and V is TRBV20-1, with a weak D call TRBD1 (5 bases). The germline V gene has CDR1 DFQATT and CDR2 SNEGSKA (reference sequence). Trimming stripped 2 bases from V and 1 base from J, with 9 bases between. The CDR3 is 14 residues long. DNA of the CDR3: TGCAGTGCTAGAATGGGGCATTCTGGAAACACCATATATTTT. Translating gives CSARMGHSGNTIYF.